This TCR beta chain was retrieved from a study of tumor-infiltrating lymphocytes in primary liver carcinoma. Study-wide results and caveats: Between tumor regions, pairs overlapped more than tumor-adjacent and tumor-blood pairs did.

TCR beta cDNA was reverse-transcribed from about 0.45 ug of total RNA. The reaction used a constant-region primer and ProtoScript II reverse transcriptase. Libraries of TCR beta came from three nested multiplex PCR rounds with slightly modified ARM-PCR. Both of the initial two PCR rounds ran for nine to ten cycles and employed TRBV1-TRBV30 forward primers alongside a C-beta reverse primer. TCRdb passed the multiplex PCR reads through MiXCR, listing each CDR3 protein once. The repertoire holds more than 100,000 distinct CDR3 sequences, roughly 70% seen once, with 7.5% to 10% in the top ten. The CDR3 loop spans 17 amino acids. Germline values: CDR1 MNHNS, CDR2 SASEGT. The tissue used was unsorted bulk material of roughly 17-32 mg. RNA and DNA were co-extracted from it with the AllPrep DNA/RNA mini kit. Comment on this clonotype: Its antigen is still unknown. At one end, the junction sequence differs from germline, possibly due to a read error.

This chain uses TRBV6-1 with TRBJ2-1; TRBD1 is a possible D gene (5 bases). The sequence derives from a woman in her sixties with primary liver carcinoma and hepatitis B virus infection. Sequenced: tumor-adjacent normal liver tissue. The CDR3 DNA sequence: TGTACCAGCAGTGAAGAATCCAGGGTCGATCTTCAAAATGAGCAGTTCTTC. Translating it yields CTSSEESRVDLQNEQFF.